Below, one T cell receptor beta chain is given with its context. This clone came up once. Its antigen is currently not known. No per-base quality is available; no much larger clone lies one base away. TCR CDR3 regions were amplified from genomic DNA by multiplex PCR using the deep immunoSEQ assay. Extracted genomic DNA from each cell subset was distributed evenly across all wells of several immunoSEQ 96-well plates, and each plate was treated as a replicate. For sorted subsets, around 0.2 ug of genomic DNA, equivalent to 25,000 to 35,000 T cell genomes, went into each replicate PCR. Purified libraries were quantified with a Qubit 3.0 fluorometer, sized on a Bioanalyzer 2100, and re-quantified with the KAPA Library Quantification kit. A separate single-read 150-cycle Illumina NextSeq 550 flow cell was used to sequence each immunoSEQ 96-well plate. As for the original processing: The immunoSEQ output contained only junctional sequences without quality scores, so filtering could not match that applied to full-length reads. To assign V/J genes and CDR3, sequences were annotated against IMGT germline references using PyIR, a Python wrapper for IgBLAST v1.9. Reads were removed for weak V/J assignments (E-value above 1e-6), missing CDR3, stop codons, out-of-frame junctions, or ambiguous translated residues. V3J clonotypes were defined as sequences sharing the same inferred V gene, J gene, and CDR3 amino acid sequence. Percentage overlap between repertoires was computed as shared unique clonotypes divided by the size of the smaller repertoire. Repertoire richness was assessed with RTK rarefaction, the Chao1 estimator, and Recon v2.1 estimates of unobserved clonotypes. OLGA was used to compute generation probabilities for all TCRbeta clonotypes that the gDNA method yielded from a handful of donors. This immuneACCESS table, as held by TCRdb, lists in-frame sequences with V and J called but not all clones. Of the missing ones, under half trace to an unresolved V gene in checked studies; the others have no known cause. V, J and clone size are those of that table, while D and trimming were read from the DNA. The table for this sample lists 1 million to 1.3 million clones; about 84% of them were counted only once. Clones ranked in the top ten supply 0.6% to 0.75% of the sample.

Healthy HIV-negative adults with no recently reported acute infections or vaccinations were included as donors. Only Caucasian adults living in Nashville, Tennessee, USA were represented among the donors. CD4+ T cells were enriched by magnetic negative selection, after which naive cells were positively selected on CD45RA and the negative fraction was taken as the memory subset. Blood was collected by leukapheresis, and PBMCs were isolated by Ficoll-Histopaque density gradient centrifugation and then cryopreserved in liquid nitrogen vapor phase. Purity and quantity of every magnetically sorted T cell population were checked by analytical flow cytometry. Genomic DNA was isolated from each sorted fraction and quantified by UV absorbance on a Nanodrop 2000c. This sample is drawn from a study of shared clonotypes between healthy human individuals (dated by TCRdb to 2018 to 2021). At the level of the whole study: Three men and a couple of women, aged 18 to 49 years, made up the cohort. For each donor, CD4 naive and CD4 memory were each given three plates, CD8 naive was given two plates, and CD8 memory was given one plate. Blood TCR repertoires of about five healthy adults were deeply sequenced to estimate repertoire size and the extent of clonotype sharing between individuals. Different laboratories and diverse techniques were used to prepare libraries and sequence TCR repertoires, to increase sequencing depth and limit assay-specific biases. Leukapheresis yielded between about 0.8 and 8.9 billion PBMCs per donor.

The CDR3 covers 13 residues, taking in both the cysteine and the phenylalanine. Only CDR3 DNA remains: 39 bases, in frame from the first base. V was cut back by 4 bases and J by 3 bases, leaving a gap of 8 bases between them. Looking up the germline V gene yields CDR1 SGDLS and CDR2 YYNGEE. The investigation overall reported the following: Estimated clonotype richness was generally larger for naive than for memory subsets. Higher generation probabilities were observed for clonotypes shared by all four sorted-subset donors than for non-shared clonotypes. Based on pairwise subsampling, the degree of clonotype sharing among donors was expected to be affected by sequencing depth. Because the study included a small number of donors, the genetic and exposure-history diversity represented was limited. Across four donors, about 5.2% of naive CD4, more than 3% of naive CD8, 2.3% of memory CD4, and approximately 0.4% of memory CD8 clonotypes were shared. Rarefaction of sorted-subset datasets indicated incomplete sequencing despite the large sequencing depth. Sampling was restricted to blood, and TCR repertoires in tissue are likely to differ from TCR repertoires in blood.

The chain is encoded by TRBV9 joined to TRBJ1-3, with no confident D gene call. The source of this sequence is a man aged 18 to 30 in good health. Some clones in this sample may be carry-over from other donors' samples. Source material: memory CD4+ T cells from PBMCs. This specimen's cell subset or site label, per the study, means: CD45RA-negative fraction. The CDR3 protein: CASSPPGGNTIYF. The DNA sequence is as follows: TGTGCCAGCAGCCCCCCGGGTGGAAACACCATATATTTT.